This entry lists 30 T cell receptor beta chains sequenced from one sample in a study of OX40 agonist ivuxolimab in advanced cancers. The protocol was immunoSEQ multiplex PCR, while the TCRdb copy is restricted to in-frame clones and leaves out a portion. The sample consists of about 39,000 clones, around four fifths of them appearing once. The input for sequencing was CD4+ or CD8+ T cells sorted from blood, taken in a trial of the OX40 agonist ivuxolimab. These receptor sequences come from an adult with an advanced solid tumor such as melanoma, head and neck, liver or kidney cancer.

V usage is TRBV10-3 and J usage is TRBJ2-5; the match to TRBD1 covers 11 bases. Germline V CDR1 and CDR2: ENHRY, SYGVKD. V shed 6 bases, J shed 2 bases, and the junction held 5 bases outside the gene matches. This CDR3 comprises 15 residues. In nucleotides, the CDR3 is TGTGCCATCAGCACGGGACAGGGGGGTCAAGAGACCCAGTACTTC. Translation gives CAISTGQGGQETQYF.

The gene calls are TRBV6-5 and TRBJ2-7; 9 bases agree with TRBD1. Trimming took 8 bases from V and 5 from J; bases not matched to a gene: 7. The CDR3 is 13 residues long. CDR1 is MNHEY and CDR2 is SVGAGI in the germline V gene. The CDR3 region has the DNA TGTGCCAGCTGGCGACAGGGGGTCGACGAGCAGTACTTC. Translation: CASWRQGVDEQYF.

The chain has TRBV19 and TRBJ2-7; TRBD2 matches at 10 bases. The CDR3 has 14 residues. V was pared by 7 bases and J by 0 bases, with 3 bases of the junction left unmatched. Germline CDR1 LNHDA, CDR2 SQIVND (reference sequence). The CDR3 loop reads CASTSSGSSYEQYF. The CDR3, as DNA: TGTGCCAGTACCTCTAGCGGGAGCTCCTACGAGCAGTACTTC.

The CDR3: CSAAFNEQFF. In nucleotides, the CDR3 is TGCAGTGCTGCTTTTAATGAGCAGTTCTTC. The rearrangement links TRBV20-1 to TRBJ2-1; D not certain. Trimming stripped 5 bases from V and 7 bases from J, with 6 bases between. This CDR3 region has 10 residues. Germline V gives CDR1 DFQATT, CDR2 SNEGSKA (reference sequence).

V is TRBV27 and J is TRBJ2-5, with D hard to call. The CDR3 spans 17 residues. Germline V lookup: CDR1 MNHEY, CDR2 SMNVEV (reference sequence). V lost 4 bases and J lost 1, with 19 bases in between. CDR3 loop: CASSYVGPPRSQETQYF. The CDR3 DNA reads TGTGCCAGCAGTTATGTGGGCCCCCCCCGGAGCCAAGAGACCCAGTACTTC.

The chain recombines TRBV6-6 with TRBJ2-3; no reliable D call. The V and J ends lost 6 bases and 4 bases respectively, with 8 bases between them. Germline V gene lookup returns CDR1 MNHNY and CDR2 SVGAGI (reference sequence). The CDR3 extends over 12 amino acids. CDR3 nucleotides: TGTGCCAGCAGCCCCCTCCCAGATACGCAGTATTTT. Translating it yields CASSPLPDTQYF.

The V and J genes are TRBV18 and TRBJ1-2, with TRBD1 as a possible D gene (5 bases). Trimming removed 2 bases at V and 7 bases at J, with 17 bases between. The CDR3 extends over 15 amino acids. Germline V CDR1 and CDR2: KGHSH, LQKENI. The CDR3 DNA sequence: TGTGCCAGCTCACCAGGTCACGGGGGTAATGCTGGCTACACCTTC. Its translation: CASSPGHGGNAGYTF.

J is TRBJ1-2 and V is TRBV7-9; tentatively, D is TRBD1 (6 bases). The CDR3 runs 12 residues. The V gene's germline CDR1 is SEHNR and CDR2 FQNEAQ (reference sequence). The V gene lost 5 bases and the J gene lost 4 bases, with 8 bases spanning the gap. The CDR3 DNA reads as TGTGCCAGCAGCCCACAGGGCTATGGCTACACCTTC. Protein: CASSPQGYGYTF.

This rearrangement joins TRBV30 to TRBJ1-5; no definite D call. Germline V lookup: CDR1 GTSNPN, CDR2 SVGIG (reference sequence). This CDR3 region has 11 residues. The V end lost 0 bases, the J end lost 9 bases, and 6 bases lay between the germline ends. The CDR3, as DNA: TGTGCCTGGAGTGTATTAGGGCCCCAGCATTTT. It yields the protein CAWSVLGPQHF.

The chain has TRBV11-2 and TRBJ2-7, with TRBD1 as a possible D gene (6 bases). This CDR3 has 13 amino acids. V was clipped by 3 bases and J by 4 bases, with 10 bases between them. Germline loops: CDR1 SGHAT, CDR2 FQNNGV. Written as DNA, the CDR3 is TGTGCCAGCAGCTTCGGACAGCCTTACGAGCAGTACGTC. It encodes CASSFGQPYEQYV.

The chain employs TRBV6-1 and TRBJ2-7; D might be TRBD2 (6 bases). The CDR3 is 14 residues long. From germline, CDR1 is MNHNS and CDR2 SASEGT. Trimming removed 8 bases at V and 2 bases at J, with 16 bases between. CDR3 amino acids: CASGDFWSAYEQYF. CDR3 nucleotides: TGTGCCAGCGGGGACTTTTGGAGTGCCTACGAGCAGTACTTC.

This chain connects TRBV19 to TRBJ2-7; the D gene is possibly TRBD2 (6 bases). CDR1 LNHDA and CDR2 SQIVND come from the germline V gene (reference sequence). Trimming took off 7 bases at V and 2 bases at J, with 21 bases between the two ends. The CDR3 length is 16 residues. CDR3 nucleotide sequence: TGTGCCAGTACCCTTCGGGGGACCCCGACAACCTACGAGCAGTACTTC. It translates to CASTLRGTPTTYEQYF.

The chain joins TRBV27 to TRBJ1-5; no definite D call. This CDR3 region has 12 residues. The V end was cut by 5 bases, the J end by 3 bases, with 5 bases between. Germline V gene data show CDR1 as MNHEY and CDR2 as SMNVEV (reference sequence). In nucleotides, the CDR3 is TGTGCCAGCAGTACCCCCAATCAGCCCCAGCATTTT. It is translated as CASSTPNQPQHF.

V and J are TRBV21-1 and TRBJ2-3; TRBD2, the table's D call, was not compared with the DNA. TRBV21-1 has pseudogene status. The CDR3 totals 16 residues. The CDR3 nucleotides are TGTGCCAGCAGCAAAGGTTCTAGCGGGTTCTCAGATACGCAGTATTTT. Encoded protein: CASSKGSSGFSDTQYF.

The chain has TRBV4-3 and TRBJ2-7; D possibly corresponds to TRBD1 (5 bases). V gave up 1 base and J gave up 1 base, with 11 bases separating them. The CDR3 covers 15 residues. CDR1 is LGHNA and CDR2 is YSLEER in the germline V gene. The CDR3 DNA reads TGCGCCAGCAGCCAAGTCTGGCAGGGTTCCTACGAGCAGTACTTC. Encoded protein: CASSQVWQGSYEQYF.

The genes are TRBV2 and TRBJ2-7, with TRBD2 identical over 13 bases. The CDR3 has 14 residues. Looked up from germline, CDR1 is SNHLY and CDR2 is FYNNEI. V gave up 6 bases and J gave up 6 bases; unmatched junction bases: 5. CDR3 DNA: TGTGCCAGCAGCGGGACTAGCGGGACATCCGAGCAGTACGTC. Its protein is CASSGTSGTSEQYV.

J is TRBJ2-2 and V is TRBV5-1; D is perhaps TRBD1 (6 bases). CDR1 and CDR2 from the germline V gene are SGHRS and YFSETQ. The CDR3 sequence is 15 residues long. V lost 4 bases, J lost 4 bases, and 14 bases lay in between. The CDR3 reads CASSPRTAITGELFF. CDR3 bases: TGCGCCAGCAGCCCACGGACAGCTATCACCGGGGAGCTGTTTTTT.

The J gene is TRBJ2-7, the V gene TRBV27; no clear D gene. Trimming removed 2 bases from V and 0 bases from J, with 11 bases in between. The germline CDR1 and CDR2 sequences are MNHEY and SMNVEV (reference sequence). The CDR3 has 15 residues. This chain's CDR3 is CASSLRPQSSYEQYF. CDR3 bases: TGTGCCAGCAGTTTACGGCCACAGAGCTCCTACGAGCAGTACTTC.

The chain couples TRBV6-5 to TRBJ1-1; D remains unclear. Between the trimmed V and J ends, which lost 6 bases and 3 bases, there was a span of 11 bases. This CDR3 contains 13 residues. Germline V lookup: CDR1 MNHEY, CDR2 SVGAGI. Here the CDR3 reads CASSLAGYTEAFF. CDR3 nucleotide sequence: TGTGCCAGCAGCCTGGCAGGATACACTGAAGCTTTCTTT.

The rearrangement uses TRBV5-4 and TRBJ1-1, with 8 bases identical to TRBD1. Germline V lookup: CDR1 SGHNT, CDR2 YYREEE (reference sequence). The CDR3 contains 15 residues. V lost 1 base and J lost 8; bases outside the gene matches: 10. The CDR3: CASSLPSSDRGEAFF. CDR3 sequence (DNA): TGTGCCAGCAGCTTGCCGAGCAGCGACAGGGGAGAAGCTTTCTTT.

This clone has a handful of counts. The chain joins TRBV29-1 to TRBJ2-4, with D possibly TRBD2 on 6 matching bases. The CDR3 runs to 12 residues. V shed 3 bases and J shed 8 bases, with 11 bases lying between them. Germline CDR1 SQVTM, CDR2 ANQGSEA. The CDR3 sequence: CSVEVGGDIQYF. The CDR3 nucleotides read TGCAGCGTTGAGGTCGGAGGGGACATTCAGTACTTC. Full variable domain (outside the CDR3, taken from reference TRBV29-1 and TRBJ2-4): SAVISQKPSRDICQRGTSLTIQCQVDSQVTMMFWYRQQPGQSLTLIATANQGSEATYESGFVIDKFPISRPNLTFSTLTVSNMSPEDSSIYLCSVEVGGDIQYFGAGTRLSVL.

The chain employs TRBV5-1 and TRBJ2-2; perhaps TRBD1 as D (6 bases). Germline CDR1 SGHRS, CDR2 YFSETQ. This CDR3 has 15 residues. Trimming took off 0 bases at V and 3 bases at J, with 9 bases between the two ends. The CDR3 bases are TGCGCCAGCAGCTTGGTTGGACAGCACACCGGGGAGCTGTTTTTT. Protein product: CASSLVGQHTGELFF.

The V gene is TRBV18, the J gene TRBJ1-1; tentatively, D is TRBD1 (6 bases). The CDR3 totals 13 residues. Trimming removed 6 bases from V and 4 bases from J, with 12 bases in between. The germline gives CDR1 KGHSH, CDR2 LQKENI. The chain's CDR3 is CASSSGHFTEAFF. In DNA, the CDR3 is TGTGCCAGCTCTTCGGGACACTTCACTGAAGCTTTCTTT.

The genes are TRBV5-5 and TRBJ2-1; 11 bases line up with TRBD2. The CDR3 loop spans 14 amino acids. CDR1 and CDR2 (germline): SGHKS, YYEKEE (reference sequence). V was pared by 4 bases and J by 9 bases, with 6 bases of the junction left unmatched. CDR3 bases: TGTGCCAGCAGCAGCGGACTAGCGGGTATTGAGCAGTTCTTC. Protein sequence: CASSSGLAGIEQFF.

This chain uses TRBV19 with TRBJ2-2, with D possibly TRBD1 on 6 matching bases. The CDR3 is 13 amino acids. In germline, CDR1 is LNHDA, CDR2 SQIVND (reference sequence). Trimming took off 8 bases at V and 6 bases at J, with 13 bases between the two ends. CDR3 DNA sequence: TGTGCCAGTCGTTCCAGGGGTTCCGGGGAGCTGTTTTTT. It codes for CASRSRGSGELFF.

The rearrangement links TRBV4-3 to TRBJ2-1; D unresolved. Germline CDR1 and CDR2: LGHNA and YSLEER. CDR3 size: 15 residues. The V gene lost 4 bases and the J gene lost 0 bases, with 10 bases spanning the gap. The CDR3 bases are TGCGCCAGCAGCCCGAGGTGGAACTCCTACAATGAGCAGTTCTTC. It translates to CASSPRWNSYNEQFF.

This chain connects TRBV2 to TRBJ2-1, with TRBD2 matching over 9 bases. Trimming took 4 bases from V and 9 from J; bases not matched to a gene: 7. Germline values: CDR1 SNHLY, CDR2 FYNNEI. The CDR3 consists of 14 residues. CDR3 bases: TGTGCCAGCAGTGGAGTAGCGGGAGTGGTTGAGCAGTTCTTC. Amino acids: CASSGVAGVVEQFF.

The genes are TRBV18 and TRBJ1-4, with 12 bases fitting TRBD1. The CDR3 consists of 16 residues. The V gene's germline CDR1 is KGHSH and CDR2 LQKENI. V gave up 5 bases and J gave up 3 bases; unmatched junction bases: 4. The CDR3 reads CASSSGQGAANEKLFF. DNA for the CDR3: TGTGCCAGCTCATCGGGACAGGGGGCAGCTAATGAAAAACTGTTTTTT.

The rearrangement links TRBV30 to TRBJ1-3, with D hard to call. V shed 3 bases and J shed 2 bases, with 11 bases lying between them. The CDR3 consists of 14 residues. The germline gives CDR1 GTSNPN, CDR2 SVGIG (reference sequence). CDR3 sequence (DNA): TGTGCCTGGAGCACCACTCACCCTGGAAACACCATATATTTT. This gives the protein CAWSTTHPGNTIYF.

This clone was picked up a small number of times. The rearrangement links TRBV5-5 to TRBJ2-5; no firm D call. CDR3 length: 12 amino acids. The V end was cut by 5 bases, the J end by 5 bases, with 10 bases between. Germline V gives CDR1 SGHKS, CDR2 YYEKEE (reference sequence). The CDR3 loop reads CASREVLETQYF. The CDR3 region has the DNA TGTGCCAGCAGGGAAGTTCTTGAGACCCAGTACTTC.